A selection of T cell receptor beta chains follows, all from one sample in a study of blood T cell repertoires in COVID-19. Some clones are missing from TCRdb's copy, which holds only in-frame ones; the method was immunoSEQ multiplex PCR. The profile shows about 190,000 clones, around four fifths of them singletons. The specimen sequenced was peripheral blood. The receptor set was obtained from a woman between 35 and 50 years old with acute or convalescent COVID-19. CDR3s include the opening cysteine and the closing phenylalanine or tryptophan. The D gene is left open where the match is weak. Size tells how often a clone was seen (once, few, many) or the class of an expanded clone, and some rows leave it out.

J gene	clone size	V gene	D gene	CDR3 DNA	CDR3 protein
TRBJ1-3	-	TRBV19	TRBD1	TGTGCCACCGGGACAGTCCCCTCTGGAAACACCATATATTTT	CATGTVPSGNTIYF
TRBJ2-7	-	TRBV27	TRBD2	TGTGCCAGCAGTCGAGGACTAGCGGGCGAATACGAGCAGTACTTC	CASSRGLAGEYEQYF
TRBJ2-4	-	TRBV6-5	-	TGTGCCAGCTCTGACAGCCACATTCAGTACTTC	CASSDSHIQYF
TRBJ1-1	once	TRBV28	-	TGTGCCAGCAGTTTGAGGAGCGCTGGCACTGAAGCTTTCTTT	CASSLRSAGTEAFF
TRBJ2-1	few	TRBV12-3/TRBV12-4	TRBD2	TGTGCCAGCAGTCCACAACTAGCGAAGCAGTTCTTC	CASSPQLAKQFF
TRBJ2-5	few	TRBV11-2	-	TGTGCCAGCAGCTTTTTCGGGGGACGGGAGACCCAGTACTTC	CASSFFGGRETQYF
TRBJ2-3	-	TRBV9	TRBD2	TGTGCCAGCAGCGCCGGCGCGGGGGGGCCAGATACGCAGTATTTT	CASSAGAGGPDTQYF
TRBJ2-1	-	TRBV7-2	-	TGTGCCAGCAGTCAAATTGCGGGGTCCTACAATGAGCAGTTCTTC	CASSQIAGSYNEQFF
TRBJ1-6	-	TRBV6-5	-	TGTGCCAGCGACAGAGATAATTCACCCCTCCACTTT	CASDRDNSPLHF
TRBJ1-5	-	TRBV6-1	-	TGTGCCAGCAGTGAAGACAGTTATAGCAATCAGCCCCAGCATTTT	CASSEDSYSNQPQHF
TRBJ2-5	-	TRBV6-2/TRBV6-3	-	TGTGCCAGCAGTGACCAGGGGGAGGCAGAGACCCAGTACTTC	CASSDQGEAETQYF
TRBJ2-4	few	TRBV5-1	TRBD1	TGCGCCAGCAGCTTCGGACAGGGGAACATTCAGTACTTC	CASSFGQGNIQYF
TRBJ1-4	-	TRBV7-2	-	TGTGCCAGCGGCAAGGACAGCCCAACTAATGAAAAACTGTTTTTT	CASGKDSPTNEKLFF
TRBJ2-5	-	TRBV7-9	TRBD2	TGTGCCAGCCGGGAGGTCGGGGAGACCCAGTACTTC	CASREVGETQYF
TRBJ1-1	once	TRBV5-6	-	TGTGCCAGCAGCTGGACAAACACTGAAGCTTTCTTT	CASSWTNTEAFF
TRBJ1-1	once	TRBV6-5	-	TGTGCCAGCAGTTATCGGCAGGTCACTGAAGCTTTCTTT	CASSYRQVTEAFF
TRBJ2-3	few	TRBV9	TRBD1	TGTGCCAGCAGCGTTGAACAGGGGCGGACAGATACGCAGTATTTT	CASSVEQGRTDTQYF
TRBJ2-2	once	TRBV9	-	TGTGCCAGCAGCGTAGATATGGCGGGGGCTACTTTCGGGGAGCTGTTTTTT	CASSVDMAGATFGELFF
TRBJ2-5	once	TRBV29-1	-	TGCAGCGTTGCAGGTCTTGAAGAGACCCAGTACTTC	CSVAGLEETQYF
TRBJ2-7	-	TRBV15	-	TGTGCCACCAGCAAGAGGGAGCTAGGAGAGCAGTACTTC	CATSKRELGEQYF
TRBJ2-2	-	TRBV3-1/TRBV3-2	-	TGTGCCAGCTGGGAGAGATCGACCGGGGAGCTGTTTTTT	CASWERSTGELFF
TRBJ2-2	-	TRBV3-1/TRBV3-2	TRBD1	TGTGCCAGCAGCCTCGGACAGGGATCCACCGGGGAGCTGTTTTTT	CASSLGQGSTGELFF
TRBJ2-3	-	TRBV9	-	TGTGCCAGCAGCGTCCGAGGTGACGGCACAGATACGCAGTATTTT	CASSVRGDGTDTQYF
TRBJ2-3	-	TRBV10-1	TRBD1	TGCGCCAGCAGTGAGCTCGGGACAGGATCAGATACGCAGTATTTT	CASSELGTGSDTQYF
TRBJ2-7	few	TRBV7-7	-	TGTGCCAGCAGCGTCGGAGCAGGAGGCTTCTACGAGCAGTACTTC	CASSVGAGGFYEQYF
TRBJ1-5	-	TRBV5-1	TRBD1	TGCGCCAGCAGCCCCGGGACAGCTAATCAGCCCCAGCATTTT	CASSPGTANQPQHF
TRBJ2-7	-	TRBV7-2	TRBD2	TGTGCCAGCAGCCCAACTAGCGGGAGCTCCTACGAGCAGTACTTC	CASSPTSGSSYEQYF
TRBJ2-1	-	TRBV25-1	TRBD2	TGTGCCAGCAGTGAATTGTCTAGCGGCTACAATGAGCAGTTCTTC	CASSELSSGYNEQFF
TRBJ2-5	once	TRBV5-5	-	TGTGCCAGCAGCTTGGGATTGGCAAAAGAGACCCAGTACTTC	CASSLGLAKETQYF
TRBJ1-2	-	TRBV5-4	TRBD1	TGTGCCAGCAGCCCAGGGGGCCTCGGCTATGGCTACACCTTC	CASSPGGLGYGYTF
TRBJ1-4	-	TRBV18	TRBD1	TGTGCCAGCTCCCTTTCGGACAGGGGTAATGAAAAACTGTTTTTT	CASSLSDRGNEKLFF
TRBJ2-5	-	TRBV5-1	TRBD1	TGCGCCAGCAACGGACAGGGGGACCAAGAGACCCAGTACTTC	CASNGQGDQETQYF
TRBJ2-3	-	TRBV12-3/TRBV12-4	TRBD1	TGTGCCAGCAGTACAGGGGGCGACCACCTTTTT	CASSTGGDHLF